These T cell receptor beta chains were read from a single sample in a study of shared clonotypes between healthy human individuals. Repertoires were generated with immunoSEQ multiplex PCR, while TCRdb's copy carries only in-frame clones and drops some. This table has 2 million to 2.5 million clones, 80% to 95% appearing once. The sample taken for sequencing was naive CD4+ T cells from PBMCs. The receptors derive from a man aged 18 to 29 in good health. Some clones in this sample may be carry-over from other donors' samples. Each CDR3 is given with its conserved first and last residue. The D gene is left open where the match is weak. The listing skips clone size in some rows; elsewhere it reads once, few, many or a size class.

V: TRBV28
J: TRBJ2-5
D: TRBD2
size: -
CDR3: CASSLLLAEGQETQYF
DNA: TGTGCCAGCAGTTTACTCCTAGCGGAAGGCCAAGAGACCCAGTACTTC

V: TRBV18
J: TRBJ1-2
D: -
size: -
CDR3: CASSPPGRTGYTF
DNA: TGTGCCAGCTCACCCCCAGGGCGGACTGGCTACACCTTC

V: TRBV5-1
J: TRBJ2-1
D: TRBD2
size: once
CDR3: CASSLGSGASSYNEQFF
DNA: TGCGCCAGCAGCTTGGGTAGCGGGGCAAGCTCCTACAATGAGCAGTTCTTC

V: TRBV23-1
J: TRBJ2-1
D: -
size: -
CDR3: CASSPGPTGTIYNEQFF
DNA: TGCGCCAGCAGTCCCGGGCCGACAGGGACTATCTACAATGAGCAGTTCTTC

V: TRBV11-2
J: TRBJ2-2
D: -
size: -
CDR3: CASSTGLNTGELFF
DNA: TGTGCCAGCAGCACGGGACTTAACACCGGGGAGCTGTTTTTT

V: TRBV2
J: TRBJ2-7
D: TRBD1
size: -
CDR3: CASRDRGHSYEQYF
DNA: TGTGCCAGCAGGGACAGGGGCCACTCCTACGAGCAGTACTTC

V: TRBV27
J: TRBJ2-4
D: TRBD1
size: -
CDR3: CASSRTGGLSNIQYF
DNA: TGTGCCAGCAGCAGGACAGGCGGTCTGTCCAACATTCAGTACTTC

V: TRBV5-4
J: TRBJ1-1
D: -
size: once
CDR3: CASRVGRENTEAFF
DNA: TGTGCCAGCAGGGTGGGTAGGGAGAACACTGAAGCTTTCTTT

V: TRBV25-1
J: TRBJ1-1
D: -
size: -
CDR3: CASGRTAATEAFF
DNA: TGTGCCAGCGGGAGGACAGCGGCCACTGAAGCTTTCTTT

V: TRBV2
J: TRBJ2-5
D: -
size: -
CDR3: CASDQGSQETQYF
DNA: TGTGCCAGCGACCAGGGTTCCCAAGAGACCCAGTACTTC

V: TRBV7-3
J: TRBJ2-7
D: TRBD2
size: -
CDR3: CASSLNSGSYEQYF
DNA: TGTGCCAGCAGCTTAAATAGCGGGAGTTACGAGCAGTACTTC

V: TRBV10-2
J: TRBJ2-1
D: -
size: -
CDR3: CASSERGSQEQFF
DNA: TGCGCCAGCAGTGAGAGGGGTTCCCAAGAGCAGTTCTTC

V: TRBV7-2
J: TRBJ1-4
D: TRBD1
size: -
CDR3: CASSLQGNNEKLFF
DNA: TGTGCCAGCAGCCTACAGGGGAATAATGAAAAACTGTTTTTT

V: TRBV21-1
J: TRBJ1-4
D: -
size: -
CDR3: CASSYLVGANEKLFF
DNA: TGTGCCAGCAGCTATTTGGTGGGAGCTAATGAAAAACTGTTTTTT

V: TRBV6-5
J: TRBJ1-2
D: -
size: -
CDR3: CASSYGGRSYGYTF
DNA: TGTGCCAGCAGTTACGGGGGGCGCAGCTATGGCTACACCTTC

V: TRBV28
J: TRBJ1-5
D: -
size: -
CDR3: CASSSYTVPQHF
DNA: TGTGCCAGCAGTTCCTACACCGTGCCCCAGCATTTT

V: TRBV30
J: TRBJ2-4
D: -
size: -
CDR3: CAFGTPPGAKNIQYF
DNA: TGTGCCTTTGGGACCCCCCCTGGTGCCAAAAACATTCAGTACTTC

V: TRBV9
J: TRBJ2-6
D: -
size: -
CDR3: CASSVGAPHSGANVLTF
DNA: TGTGCCAGCAGCGTAGGGGCCCCCCACTCTGGGGCCAACGTCCTGACTTTC

V: TRBV7-3
J: TRBJ2-3
D: TRBD2
size: -
CDR3: CASSQSLGRNTQYF
DNA: TGTGCCAGCAGTCAATCCCTCGGGAGGAATACGCAGTATTTT

V: TRBV5-1
J: TRBJ2-3
D: -
size: -
CDR3: CASRVGGVPTDTQYF
DNA: TGCGCCAGCCGGGTTGGCGGAGTTCCCACAGATACGCAGTATTTT

V: TRBV18
J: TRBJ1-5
D: TRBD1
size: -
CDR3: CASSQQGPGSNQPQHF
DNA: TGTGCCAGCTCTCAACAGGGGCCGGGGAGCAATCAGCCCCAGCATTTT

V: TRBV6-7
J: TRBJ2-1
D: -
size: -
CDR3: CASSQGEGQDYNEQFF
DNA: TGTGCCAGCAGTCAAGGGGAGGGACAGGACTACAATGAGCAGTTCTTC

V: TRBV6-5
J: TRBJ1-1
D: -
size: -
CDR3: CASSPRSTEAFF
DNA: TGTGCCAGCAGTCCCCGGAGCACTGAAGCTTTCTTT

V: TRBV10-3
J: TRBJ2-1
D: -
size: -
CDR3: CAISGGEIHYNEQFF
DNA: TGTGCCATCAGTGGTGGCGAGATACACTACAATGAGCAGTTCTTC

V: TRBV11-2
J: TRBJ1-1
D: -
size: -
CDR3: CASSLRGAGTEAFF
DNA: TGTGCCAGCAGCTTACGGGGGGCGGGCACTGAAGCTTTCTTT

V: TRBV28
J: TRBJ2-7
D: TRBD1
size: -
CDR3: CASNGGQGSYEQYF
DNA: TGTGCCAGCAACGGGGGACAGGGCTCCTACGAGCAGTACTTC

V: TRBV7-9
J: TRBJ2-7
D: -
size: -
CDR3: CASSGRPTYEQYF
DNA: TGTGCCAGCAGCGGTCGCCCTACCTACGAGCAGTACTTC

V: TRBV4-3
J: TRBJ2-1
D: TRBD2
size: -
CDR3: CASSQGLAGGSSYNEQFF
DNA: TGCGCCAGCAGCCAAGGACTAGCGGGAGGGAGCTCCTACAATGAGCAGTTCTTC

V: TRBV28
J: TRBJ2-7
D: -
size: -
CDR3: CASSILLYEQYF
DNA: TGTGCCAGCAGTATCCTCCTCTACGAGCAGTACTTC

V: TRBV28
J: TRBJ2-7
D: -
size: -
CDR3: CASTLNRGTGEQYF
DNA: TGTGCCAGCACCCTAAACAGAGGGACGGGAGAGCAGTACTTC

V: TRBV19
J: TRBJ1-5
D: -
size: -
CDR3: CARRTAFNQPQHF
DNA: TGTGCCCGGCGGACAGCGTTCAATCAGCCCCAGCATTTT

V: TRBV25-1
J: TRBJ2-7
D: TRBD1
size: -
CDR3: CASGDRGWSEQYF
DNA: TGTGCCAGCGGGGACAGGGGGTGGTCCGAGCAGTACTTC

V: TRBV7-2
J: TRBJ2-3
D: -
size: -
CDR3: CASSGASTDTQYF
DNA: TGTGCCAGCAGCGGTGCTAGCACAGATACGCAGTATTTT

V: TRBV29-1
J: TRBJ2-7
D: TRBD2
size: -
CDR3: CSVFLSGRDEQYF
DNA: TGCAGCGTTTTTCTTAGCGGGAGGGACGAGCAGTACTTC

V: TRBV5-1
J: TRBJ2-5
D: TRBD2
size: -
CDR3: CASSLVREGETQYF
DNA: TGCGCCAGCAGCTTAGTGCGGGAGGGGGAGACCCAGTACTTC

V: TRBV7-3
J: TRBJ2-1
D: TRBD2
size: -
CDR3: CASSPPGTSGNEQFF
DNA: TGTGCCAGCAGTCCCCCCGGGACTAGCGGGAATGAGCAGTTCTTC